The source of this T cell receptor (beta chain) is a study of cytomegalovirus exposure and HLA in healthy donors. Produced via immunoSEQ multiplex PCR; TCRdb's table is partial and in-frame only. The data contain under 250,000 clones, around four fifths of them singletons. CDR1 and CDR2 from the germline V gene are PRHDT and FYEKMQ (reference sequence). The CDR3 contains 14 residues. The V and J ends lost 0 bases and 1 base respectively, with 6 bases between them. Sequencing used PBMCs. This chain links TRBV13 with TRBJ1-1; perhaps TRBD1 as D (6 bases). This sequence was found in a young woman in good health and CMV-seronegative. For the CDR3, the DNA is TGTGCCAGCAGCTTAGGACAGGGGAACACTGAAGCTTTCTTT. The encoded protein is CASSLGQGNTEAFF.